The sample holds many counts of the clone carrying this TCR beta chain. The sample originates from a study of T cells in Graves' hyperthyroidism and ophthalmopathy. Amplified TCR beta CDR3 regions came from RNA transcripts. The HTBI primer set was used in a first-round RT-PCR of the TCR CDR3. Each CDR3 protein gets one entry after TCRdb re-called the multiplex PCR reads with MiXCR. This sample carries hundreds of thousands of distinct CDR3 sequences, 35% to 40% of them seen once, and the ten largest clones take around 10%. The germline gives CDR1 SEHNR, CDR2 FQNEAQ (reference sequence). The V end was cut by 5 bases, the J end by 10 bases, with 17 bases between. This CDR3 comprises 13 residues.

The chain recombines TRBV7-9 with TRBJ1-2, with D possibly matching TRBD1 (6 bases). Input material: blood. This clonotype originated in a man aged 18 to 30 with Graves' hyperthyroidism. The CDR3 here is CASSMGNRADYTF. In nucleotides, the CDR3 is TGTGCCAGCAGCATGGGGAACAGGGCCGACTACACCTTC.